The 20 T cell receptor beta chains below all came from one sample that was sequenced in a study of CD8+CD57+ T cells in acquired aplastic anemia. Genomic DNA served as template for TCR beta VDJ and CDR3 profiling. TCRdb ran MiXCR on the reads and lists one entry per CDR3 protein. The table includes about 190,000 distinct CDR3 sequences, over 60% detected once. The sequenced sample consisted of sorted CD4+, CD8+, or CD8+CD57+ T cells (not recorded which) from PBMCs. These receptors all stem from a human donor with severe aplastic anemia or a healthy control (not recorded which).

The chain employs TRBV10-3 and TRBJ2-3; 11 nucleotides agree with TRBD1. Germline CDR1 is ENHRY and CDR2 is SYGVKD. This CDR3 comprises 15 residues. Trimming took 7 bases from V and 2 from J; bases not matched to a gene: 5. CDR3 nucleotides: TGTGCCATCACCGGGACAGGGGGGATCACAGATACGCAGTATTTT. Translated: CAITGTGGITDTQYF.

The V call is TRBV5-1, the J call TRBJ1-2; TRBD1 matches at 9 bases. The V gene's germline CDR1 is SGHRS and CDR2 YFSETQ. This CDR3 has 14 amino acids. Trimming removed 2 bases from V and 6 bases from J; junction bases left unmatched: 5. The CDR3 coding sequence is TGCGCCAGCAGCTTCCGACAGGGGGGGGATGGCTACACCTTC. It encodes CASSFRQGGDGYTF. Using reference TRBV5-1 and TRBJ1-2 for the parts outside the CDR3, the full variable domain is KAGVTQTPRYLIKTRGQQVTLSCSPISGHRSVSWYQQTPGQGLQFLFEYFSETQRNKGNFPGRFSGRQFSNSRSEMNVSTLELGDSALYLCASSFRQGGDGYTFGSGTRLTVV.

The table lists this clonotype with a count of one. This sequence joins TRBV2 and TRBJ1-5; TRBD1 agrees at 8 bases. The germline V gene has CDR1 SNHLY and CDR2 FYNNEI. CDR3 length: 15 amino acids. The V and J ends lost 7 bases and 5 bases, in that order; junction bases with no gene match: 10. The CDR3 spells CASKTDRASHQPQHF. The CDR3 DNA reads as TGTGCCAGCAAGACGGACAGGGCCTCCCATCAGCCCCAGCATTTT.

As concerns this clonotype: An end of the junction differs from the germline gene, which may be a read error. Here the CDR3 DNA reads TGTGCCAGCAGCCAAGAAGCAGGGAACTCTGGAAACACCATATATTTT. Its protein is CASSQEAGNSGNTIYF. The rearrangement links TRBV4-1 to TRBJ1-3; a possible D gene is TRBD1 (5 bases). The CDR3 contains 16 residues. CDR1 and CDR2 (germline): MGHRA, YSYEKL.

The gene calls are TRBV6-6 and TRBJ2-7; a possible D gene is TRBD1 (6 bases). Germline assignment: CDR1 MNHNY and CDR2 SVGAGI (reference sequence). The V and J ends lost 5 bases and 3 bases respectively, with 8 bases between them. This CDR3 contains 12 residues. The CDR3 sequence: CASSGGGYEQYF. The CDR3 nucleotides read TGTGCCAGCAGTGGGGGCGGCTACGAGCAGTACTTC.

The CDR3 region is CAISVIPAGEGDTQYF. The CDR3 region has the DNA TGTGCCATCAGTGTTATTCCAGCGGGGGAAGGAGATACGCAGTATTTT. This chain joins TRBV10-3 and TRBJ2-3; 8 positions match TRBD2. V lost 4 bases to trimming and J lost 5 bases; unmatched junction nucleotides: 11. Germline V gives CDR1 ENHRY, CDR2 SYGVKD. The CDR3 spans 16 residues.

This clonotype came up once. V gene TRBV7-9 combines with J gene TRBJ1-2; D is possibly TRBD1 (6 bases). The CDR3 runs 13 residues. Germline V lookup: CDR1 SEHNR, CDR2 FQNEAQ (reference sequence). V was pared by 5 bases and J by 5 bases, with 12 bases between. The CDR3 nucleotides read TGTGCCAGCAGCCCAACAGGGTTATATGGCTACACCTTC. It codes for CASSPTGLYGYTF.

Concerning this clonotype itself: Germline is not matched at one junction end, which may reflect a read error. The chain recombines TRBV12-3 or TRBV12-4 with TRBJ1-2; TRBD1 might be the D (5 bases). The CDR3 is 14 amino acids. CDR3 residues: CASSPTVPNYGNTF. The CDR3 region has the DNA TGTGCCAGCAGTCCGACAGTGCCTAACTATGGCAACACCTTC.

This clonotype turned up a few times. The chain has TRBV28 and TRBJ2-1; possible D gene TRBD2, 7 bases. CDR1 is MDHEN, CDR2 SYDVKM, per germline. Trimming removed 7 bases from V and 8 bases from J, with 21 bases in between. The length of the CDR3 is 15 residues. The CDR3 spells CASTLPQGRVDEQFF. The DNA of the CDR3 is TGTGCCAGCACCCTTCCTCAGGGGAGGGTGGATGAGCAGTTCTTC.

The chain combines TRBV5-1 with TRBJ2-6, with 8 positions matching TRBD1. CDR3 length: 19 amino acids. Per germline, CDR1 SGHRS and CDR2 YFSETQ. With 1 base clipped from V and 3 bases from J, the junction kept 12 bases outside the gene matches. The CDR3: CASSLSPYRGESGANVLTF. Written as DNA, the CDR3 is TGCGCCAGCAGCTTGTCCCCTTACAGGGGGGAGAGTGGGGCCAACGTCCTGACTTTC.

A word on this clonotype: An end of the junction differs from the germline gene, which may be a read error. The chain has TRBV10-2 and TRBJ2-7, with TRBD2 matching 8 bases. The length of the CDR3 is 15 residues. The germline CDR1 and CDR2 sequences are WSHSY and SAAADI. The CDR3 here is CASSQGAGGSYEQYF. The CDR3 nucleotides are TGTGCCAGCAGCCAAGGGGCGGGAGGATCCTACGAGCAGTACTTC.

This clonotype was seen only once. The chain carries TRBV6-1 and TRBJ1-2, with D possibly TRBD1 on 5 matching bases. Trimming cost V 4 bases and J 5 bases, with 11 bases left between them. CDR3 length: 13 amino acids. Germline V gene data show CDR1 as MNHNS and CDR2 as SASEGT. The CDR3 DNA reads TGTGCCAGCAGTGGATCAGGGAGATATGGCTACACCTTC. As protein: CASSGSGRYGYTF.

The sample holds a few counts of this clonotype. Relative to the germline gene, one junction end is altered; a read error may explain this. This chain joins TRBV5-1 and TRBJ2-7; TRBD2 agrees at 14 bases. Germline lookup yields CDR1 SGHRS and CDR2 YFSETQ. The CDR3 loop spans 13 amino acids. The DNA of the CDR3 is TGTGCCAGCAACGGACTAGCGGGAGGCGAGCAGTACTTC. Its protein is CASNGLAGGEQYF.

The chain joins TRBV25-1 to TRBJ2-2, with a possible D match to TRBD1 (6 bases). Germline-derived CDR1 and CDR2 are MGHDK and SYGVNS. CDR3 size: 13 residues. V was shortened by 6 bases and J by 3 bases, with 8 bases between the two germline ends. The CDR3 nucleotides are TGTGCCAGCAGGACAGGCTACACCGGGGAGCTGTTTTTT. This codes for CASRTGYTGELFF.

The genes are TRBV20-1 and TRBJ1-2; D is ambiguous. V was trimmed by 2 bases and J by 0 bases, leaving 10 bases between them. This CDR3 has 14 residues. The V gene's germline CDR1 is DFQATT and CDR2 SNEGSKA (reference sequence). The CDR3 bases are TGCAGTGCTAGAAACGTCCAGACTAACTATGGCTACACCTTC. It specifies CSARNVQTNYGYTF.

This clonotype was observed a handful of times. At one of its ends the junction is not consistent with the germline gene, which may arise from a read error. Written as DNA, the CDR3 is TGTGCCAGCAGCGCAGGGGAGACCCAGTACTTT. Encoded protein: CASSAGETQYF. This chain connects TRBV9 to TRBJ2-3, with D possibly being TRBD1 (6 bases). Germline-derived CDR1 and CDR2 are SGDLS and YYNGEE. The CDR3 is 11 residues long.

The chain employs TRBV2 and TRBJ2-7; 8 bases match TRBD1. The ends lost 3 bases at V and 4 bases at J; junction bases unmatched: 14. The CDR3 spans 17 residues. Germline CDR1 reads SNHLY; CDR2 reads FYNNEI. The CDR3 is CASSEPGQESSQYEQYF. The CDR3 DNA sequence: TGTGCCAGCAGTGAGCCGGGACAGGAATCATCTCAATACGAGCAGTACTTC.

This clonotype showed up just once. The V and J genes are TRBV7-2 and TRBJ2-5; D unclear. Trimming removed 5 bases from V and 2 bases from J, with 15 bases in between. The CDR3 is 15 residues long. Germline V gene lookup returns CDR1 SGHTA and CDR2 FQGNSA. Written as DNA, the CDR3 is TGTGCCAGCAGCCCCCTCCTGCGACATCAAGAGACCCAGTACTTC. The encoded protein is CASSPLLRHQETQYF.

The chain recombines TRBV20-1 with TRBJ1-5, with TRBD1 as a possible D gene (5 bases). Germline V gene data show CDR1 as DFQATT and CDR2 as SNEGSKA (reference sequence). V was pared by 3 bases and J by 2 bases, with 11 bases between. This CDR3 region has 14 residues. CDR3 in amino acids: CSASGARGNQPQHF. CDR3 bases: TGCAGTGCTAGCGGGGCCAGGGGCAATCAGCCCCAGCATTTT.

This clonotype was recorded once. The chain employs TRBV14 and TRBJ2-7; D remains unclear. The germline gives CDR1 SGHDN, CDR2 FVKESK. This CDR3 is built from 13 residues. V gave up 2 bases and J gave up 3 bases, with 8 bases separating them. CDR3 coding DNA: TGTGCCAGCAGCCAACGCAGAAACTACGAGCAGTACTTC. Translating it yields CASSQRRNYEQYF.